These T cell receptor beta chains were read from a single sample in a study of blood T cell repertoires in COVID-19. Produced via immunoSEQ multiplex PCR; TCRdb's table is partial and in-frame only. The sample carries some 300,000 clones, 85% to 90% recorded once. The sequenced material came from peripheral blood. The receptors originated from a woman aged 45-65 years with COVID-19, enrolled during active disease. Each CDR3 is given with its conserved first and last residue. A D gene is named only where the DNA matches it firmly. Some rows have no size entry. The others give once, few or many, or a class for an expanded clone.

J gene	V gene	D gene	clone size	CDR3 DNA	CDR3 protein
TRBJ2-7	TRBV4-2	TRBD2	NA	TGTGCCAGCAGCCAAGAAGGTAGCGGGAGCTCCTACGAGCAGTACTTC	CASSQEGSGSSYEQYF
TRBJ1-5	TRBV2	NA	NA	TGTGCCAGCAGCATCAGTTCTCAGCCCCAGCATTTT	CASSISSQPQHF
TRBJ2-7	TRBV30	TRBD1	once	TGTGCCTGGAGTGTAGGGACAGGGAGGGACGAGCAGTACTTC	CAWSVGTGRDEQYF
TRBJ1-1	TRBV12-5	NA	NA	TGTGCTAGTGGTTTGGTACTGGGCAGGGGGAACACTGAAGCTTTCTTT	CASGLVLGRGNTEAFF
TRBJ2-3	TRBV25-1	TRBD2	once	TGTGCCAGCAGTGATCTCCGCGGGAGGGCGGGCACAGATACGCAGTATTTT	CASSDLRGRAGTDTQYF
TRBJ1-1	TRBV9	NA	once	TGTGCCAGCAGCGCCGGACTTAATGAAGCTTTCTTT	CASSAGLNEAFF
TRBJ1-6	TRBV6-6	TRBD1	NA	TGTGCCAGCAGTTACCTTGGGACAGCTAATTCACCCCTCCACTTT	CASSYLGTANSPLHF
TRBJ2-7	TRBV30	NA	NA	TGTGCCTGGAGGGAACAACGGAGCTCCTACGAGCAGTACTTC	CAWREQRSSYEQYF
TRBJ2-7	TRBV7-9	NA	NA	TGTGCCAGCAGCTACCGTGAGGGGGGGGTTACCTACGAGCAGTACTTC	CASSYREGGVTYEQYF
TRBJ1-1	TRBV5-1	TRBD1	NA	TGCGCCAGCAGCACCGGGACAGGGGGGAACACTGAAGCTTTCTTT	CASSTGTGGNTEAFF
TRBJ2-5	TRBV29-1	NA	NA	TGCAGCGTTGATTTCGGGGGGCGAGAGACCCAGTACTTC	CSVDFGGRETQYF
TRBJ2-2	TRBV21-1	NA	few	TGTGCCAGCAGCGCCGGTACTCACCGGGTGGAGCTGTTTTTT	CASSAGTHRVELFF
TRBJ2-1	TRBV18	NA	NA	TGTGCCAGCGCTACCTCGTACGGAGCCTACAATGAGCAGTTCTTC	CASATSYGAYNEQFF
TRBJ1-5	TRBV18	TRBD1	NA	TGTGCCAGCTCACCGAAAGACAGGGGTAATCAGCCCCAGCATTTT	CASSPKDRGNQPQHF
TRBJ1-2	TRBV3-1/TRBV3-2	NA	NA	TGTGCCAGCAGTTCCAGGGCCGCCATTTCTAACTATGGCTACACCTTC	CASSSRAAISNYGYTF
TRBJ2-7	TRBV19	NA	few	TGTGCCAGTAGTATGGACACCTACGAGCAGTACTTC	CASSMDTYEQYF
TRBJ1-2	TRBV6-5	NA	once	TGTGCCAGCAGTTACGGGGGGACCTTCTATGGCTACACCTTC	CASSYGGTFYGYTF
TRBJ2-5	TRBV19	TRBD2	NA	TGTGCCAGTAGTATACGGGGGGAGACCGGGACTGTGAAAGAGACCCAGTACTTC	CASSIRGETGTVKETQYF
TRBJ2-5	TRBV6-2/TRBV6-3	TRBD2	NA	TGTGCCAGCAGTTACTCGAGATCGCGGGAGTTTCGAGAGACCCAGTACTTC	CASSYSRSREFRETQYF
TRBJ2-7	TRBV19	NA	NA	TGTGCCAGTAGGGAGGGAGGTCCGACTTACGAGCAGTACTTC	CASREGGPTYEQYF
TRBJ1-3	TRBV6-6	NA	NA	TGTGCCAGCTACAGGGCTGGAAACACCATATATTTT	CASYRAGNTIYF
TRBJ1-1	TRBV23-1	TRBD1	once	TGCGCCAGCAGTCAATCAGAATTGGGACAGGGATATGGCACTGAAGCTTTCTTT	CASSQSELGQGYGTEAFF
TRBJ1-2	TRBV3-1/TRBV3-2	NA	NA	TGTGCCAGCAGCCAAGCAGGTCCCCTCTATGGCTACACCTTC	CASSQAGPLYGYTF
TRBJ1-1	TRBV7-2	TRBD1	NA	TGTGCCAGCAGCCTCCGGGACAGGAACACTGAAGCTTTCTTT	CASSLRDRNTEAFF
TRBJ2-2	TRBV7-2	NA	NA	TGTGCCAGCACCACCCCCCAGGGGACCAGCGGGGAGCTGTTTTTT	CASTTPQGTSGELFF
TRBJ1-3	TRBV27	NA	NA	TGTGCCAGCAGTTTTGGGGCGACCTCTGGAAACACCATATATTTT	CASSFGATSGNTIYF
TRBJ2-5	TRBV7-9	NA	NA	TGTGCCAGCAGCCCCCTTGGAGGGCCAACAGAGACCCAGTACTTC	CASSPLGGPTETQYF
TRBJ2-1	TRBV30	TRBD2	few	TGTGCCCGTGAGCGAGCGGGACCTTACAATGAGCAGTTCTTC	CARERAGPYNEQFF
TRBJ1-2	TRBV6-5	NA	NA	TGTGCCAGCAGTTTCTTGGTAGGGGGAAACTATGGCTACACCTTC	CASSFLVGGNYGYTF
TRBJ2-5	TRBV29-1	NA	NA	TGCAGCGTTGATAGATGGGAGACCCAGTACTTC	CSVDRWETQYF
TRBJ1-5	TRBV19	TRBD1	NA	TGTGCCAGTAGCCGGTCGGGGACAGGAGCTTATCAGCCCCAGCATTTT	CASSRSGTGAYQPQHF
TRBJ2-1	TRBV29-1	TRBD1	NA	TGCAGCGTTGGGACAGGGTTGGGGCTTGATGAGCAGTTCTTC	CSVGTGLGLDEQFF
TRBJ2-5	TRBV6-5	NA	NA	TGTGCCAGCAGTCGGATGGTTCCAGGGGCAGAGACCCAGTACTTC	CASSRMVPGAETQYF
TRBJ2-1	TRBV6-1	TRBD2	NA	TGTGCCAGCAGTGCTTTCGGACTAGCGGGAGAGAAAGACAATGAGCAGTTCTTC	CASSAFGLAGEKDNEQFF
TRBJ1-1	TRBV7-8	NA	NA	TGTGCCAGCGTAAGTCCTACAGGGAACACTGAAGCTTTCTTT	CASVSPTGNTEAFF
TRBJ1-5	TRBV6-6	TRBD1	once	TGTGCCAGCACCGGACAGGGCAATCAGCCCCAGCATTTT	CASTGQGNQPQHF
TRBJ2-7	TRBV5-4	TRBD2	NA	TGTGCCAGCAGCCGGACTAGCGGGAGGGACTCCTACGAGCAGTACTTC	CASSRTSGRDSYEQYF
TRBJ2-5	TRBV16	NA	once	TGTGCCAGCAGCCCGGCGACAGACTTGCAAGAGACCCAGTACTTC	CASSPATDLQETQYF
TRBJ2-3	TRBV29-1	TRBD1	NA	TGCAGCGTCCCAGTGGTGGGACAGGGGTGGGCTACGCAGTATTTT	CSVPVVGQGWATQYF
TRBJ2-5	TRBV3-1/TRBV3-2	TRBD2	NA	TGTGCCAGCAGCGTGGGACTAGCGGGACAAGAGACCCAGTACTTC	CASSVGLAGQETQYF
TRBJ2-1	TRBV5-1	NA	NA	TGCGCCAGCAGCTCTTACAATGAGCAGTTCTTC	CASSSYNEQFF